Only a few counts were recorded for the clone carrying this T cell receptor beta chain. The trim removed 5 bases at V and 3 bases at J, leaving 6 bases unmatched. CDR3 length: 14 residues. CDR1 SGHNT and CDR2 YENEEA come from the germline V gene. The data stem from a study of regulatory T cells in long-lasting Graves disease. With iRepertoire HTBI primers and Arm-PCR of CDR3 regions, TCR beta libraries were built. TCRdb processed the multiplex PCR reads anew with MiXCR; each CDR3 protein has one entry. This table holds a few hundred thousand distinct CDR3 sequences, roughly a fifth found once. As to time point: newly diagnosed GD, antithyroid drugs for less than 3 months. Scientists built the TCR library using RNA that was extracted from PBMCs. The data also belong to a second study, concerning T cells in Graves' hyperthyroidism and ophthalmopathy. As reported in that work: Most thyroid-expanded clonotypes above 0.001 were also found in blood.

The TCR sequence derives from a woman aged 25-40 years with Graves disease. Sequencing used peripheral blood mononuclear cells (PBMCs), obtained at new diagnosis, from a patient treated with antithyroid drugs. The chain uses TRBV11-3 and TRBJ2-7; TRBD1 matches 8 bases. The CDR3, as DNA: TGTGCCAGCAGCGATTCCGGGACAGGCTACGAGCAGTACTTC. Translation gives CASSDSGTGYEQYF.